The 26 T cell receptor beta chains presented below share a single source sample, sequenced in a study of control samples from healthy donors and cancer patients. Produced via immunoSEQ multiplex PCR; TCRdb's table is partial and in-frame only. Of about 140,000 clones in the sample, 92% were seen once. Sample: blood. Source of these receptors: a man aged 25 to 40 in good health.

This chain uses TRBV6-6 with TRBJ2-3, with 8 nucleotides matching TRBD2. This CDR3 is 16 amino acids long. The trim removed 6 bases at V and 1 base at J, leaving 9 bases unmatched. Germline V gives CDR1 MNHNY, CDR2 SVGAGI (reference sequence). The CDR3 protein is CASRPGTRSGTDTQYF. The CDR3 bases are TGTGCCAGCAGGCCCGGGACTAGGTCTGGCACAGATACGCAGTATTTT.

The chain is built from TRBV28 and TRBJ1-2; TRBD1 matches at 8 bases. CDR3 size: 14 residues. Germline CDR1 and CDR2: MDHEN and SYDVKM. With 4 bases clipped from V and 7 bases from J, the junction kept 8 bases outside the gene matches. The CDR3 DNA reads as TGTGCCAGCAGTTGGGGCAGGGGGCGCCTTGGCTACACCTTC. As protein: CASSWGRGRLGYTF.

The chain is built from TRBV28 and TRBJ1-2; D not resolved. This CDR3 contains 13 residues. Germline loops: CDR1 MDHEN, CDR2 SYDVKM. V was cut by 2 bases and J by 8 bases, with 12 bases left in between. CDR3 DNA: TGTGCCAGCAGTTTAAGGGAAGGAATCGGCTACACCTTC. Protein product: CASSLREGIGYTF.

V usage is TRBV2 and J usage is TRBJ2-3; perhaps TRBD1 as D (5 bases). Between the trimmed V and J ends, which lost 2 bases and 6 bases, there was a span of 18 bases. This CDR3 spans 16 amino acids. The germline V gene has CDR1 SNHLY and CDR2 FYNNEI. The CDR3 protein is CASSEQGNIPGDTQYF. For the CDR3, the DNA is TGTGCCAGCAGTGAACAGGGTAACATTCCAGGGGATACGCAGTATTTT.

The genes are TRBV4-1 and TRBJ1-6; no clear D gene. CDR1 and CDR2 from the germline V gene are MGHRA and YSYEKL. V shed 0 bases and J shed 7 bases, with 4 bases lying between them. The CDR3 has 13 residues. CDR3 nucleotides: TGCGCCAGCAGCCAAGAAGGGAATTCACCCCTCCACTTT. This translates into CASSQEGNSPLHF.

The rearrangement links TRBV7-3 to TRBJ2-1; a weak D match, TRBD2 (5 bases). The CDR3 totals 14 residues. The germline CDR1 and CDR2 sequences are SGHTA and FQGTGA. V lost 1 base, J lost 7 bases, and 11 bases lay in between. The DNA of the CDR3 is TGTGCCAGCAGCTTAAGTGGGAGTTATAATGAGCAGTTCTTC. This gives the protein CASSLSGSYNEQFF.

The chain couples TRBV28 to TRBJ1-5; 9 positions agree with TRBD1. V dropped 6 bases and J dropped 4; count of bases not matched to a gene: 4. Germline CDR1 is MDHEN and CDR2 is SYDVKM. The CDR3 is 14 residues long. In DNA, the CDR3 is TGTGCCAGCAGCCGCGGACAGGGGAATCAGCCCCAGCATTTT. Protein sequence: CASSRGQGNQPQHF.

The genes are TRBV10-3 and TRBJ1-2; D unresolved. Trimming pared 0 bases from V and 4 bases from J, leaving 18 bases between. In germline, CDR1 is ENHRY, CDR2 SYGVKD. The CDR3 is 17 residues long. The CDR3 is CAISESYAGGPSYGYTF. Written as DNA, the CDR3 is TGTGCCATCAGTGAGTCGTACGCGGGAGGGCCGTCCTATGGCTACACCTTC.

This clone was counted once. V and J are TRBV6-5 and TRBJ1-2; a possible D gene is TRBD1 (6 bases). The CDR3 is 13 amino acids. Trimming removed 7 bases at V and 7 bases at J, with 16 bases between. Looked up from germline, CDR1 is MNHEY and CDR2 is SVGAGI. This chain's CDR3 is CASKPGGHGGYTF. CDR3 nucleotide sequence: TGTGCCAGCAAGCCCGGGGGGCACGGTGGCTACACCTTC.

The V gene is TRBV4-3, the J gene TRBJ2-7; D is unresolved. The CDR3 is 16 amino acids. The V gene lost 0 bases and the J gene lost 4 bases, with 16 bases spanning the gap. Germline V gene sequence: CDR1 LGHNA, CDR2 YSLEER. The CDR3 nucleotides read TGCGCCAGCAGCCAAGATGGCCACCCGACCTCTTACGAGCAGTACTTC. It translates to CASSQDGHPTSYEQYF.

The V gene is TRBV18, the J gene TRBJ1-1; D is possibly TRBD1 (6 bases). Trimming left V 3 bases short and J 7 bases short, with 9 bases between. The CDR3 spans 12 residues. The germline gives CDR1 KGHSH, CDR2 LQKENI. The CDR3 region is CASSPDRNEAFF. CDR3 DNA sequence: TGTGCCAGCTCACCGGACAGAAATGAAGCTTTCTTT.

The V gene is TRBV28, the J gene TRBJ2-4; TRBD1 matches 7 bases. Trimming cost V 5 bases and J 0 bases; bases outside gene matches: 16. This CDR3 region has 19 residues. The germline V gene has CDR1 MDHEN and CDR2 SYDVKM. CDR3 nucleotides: TGTGCCAGCAGTCCAAGGGACAGAAGTATTAAGTTAGCCAAAAACATTCAGTACTTC. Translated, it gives CASSPRDRSIKLAKNIQYF.

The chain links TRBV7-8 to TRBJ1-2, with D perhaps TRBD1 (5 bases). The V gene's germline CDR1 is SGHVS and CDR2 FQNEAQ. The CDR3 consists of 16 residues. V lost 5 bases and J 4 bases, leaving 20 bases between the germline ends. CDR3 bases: TGTGCCAGCAGCGGGACGGACCCGAACCTTTCCTATGGCTACACCTTC. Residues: CASSGTDPNLSYGYTF.

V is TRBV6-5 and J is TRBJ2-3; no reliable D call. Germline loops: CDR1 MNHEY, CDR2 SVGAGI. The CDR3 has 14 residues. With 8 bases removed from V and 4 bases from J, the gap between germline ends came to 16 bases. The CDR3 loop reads CASRLSGWADTQYF. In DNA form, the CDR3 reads TGTGCCAGCCGTTTGTCGGGTTGGGCAGATACGCAGTATTTT.

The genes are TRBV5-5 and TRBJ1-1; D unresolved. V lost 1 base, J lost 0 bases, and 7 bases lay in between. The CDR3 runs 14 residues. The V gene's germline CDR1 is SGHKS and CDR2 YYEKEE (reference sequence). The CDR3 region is CASSLTGMNTEAFF. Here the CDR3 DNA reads TGTGCCAGCAGCTTGACGGGGATGAACACTGAAGCTTTCTTT.

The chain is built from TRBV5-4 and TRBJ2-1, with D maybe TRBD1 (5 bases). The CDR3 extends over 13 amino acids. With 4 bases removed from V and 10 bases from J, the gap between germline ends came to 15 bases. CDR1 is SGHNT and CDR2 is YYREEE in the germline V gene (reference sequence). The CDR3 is CASSPGSDREQFF. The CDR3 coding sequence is TGTGCCAGCAGCCCAGGGTCCGATAGGGAGCAGTTCTTC.

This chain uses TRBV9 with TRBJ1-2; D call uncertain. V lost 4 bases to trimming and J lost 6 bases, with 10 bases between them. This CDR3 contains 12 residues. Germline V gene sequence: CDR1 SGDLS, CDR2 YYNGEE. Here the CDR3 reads CASSRGPNGYTF. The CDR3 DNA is TGTGCCAGCAGCCGAGGACCGAATGGCTACACCTTC.

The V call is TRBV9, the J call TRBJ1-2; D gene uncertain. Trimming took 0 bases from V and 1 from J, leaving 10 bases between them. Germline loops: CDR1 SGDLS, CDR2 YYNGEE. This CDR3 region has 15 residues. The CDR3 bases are TGTGCCAGCAGCGTAGGGTCAGGCGATAACTATGGCTACACCTTC. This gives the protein CASSVGSGDNYGYTF. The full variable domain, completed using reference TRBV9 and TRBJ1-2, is DSGVTQTPKHLITATGQRVTLRCSPRSGDLSVYWYQQSLDQGLQFLIQYYNGEERAKGNILERFSAQQFPDLHSELNLSSLELGDSALYFCASSVGSGDNYGYTFGSGTRLTVV.

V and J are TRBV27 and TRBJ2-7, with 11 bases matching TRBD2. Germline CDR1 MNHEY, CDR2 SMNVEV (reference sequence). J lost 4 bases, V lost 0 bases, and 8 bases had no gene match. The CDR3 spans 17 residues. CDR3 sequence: CASSLSPSGRFVYEQYF. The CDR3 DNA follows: TGTGCCAGCAGTTTATCCCCTAGCGGGAGGTTTGTGTACGAGCAGTACTTC.

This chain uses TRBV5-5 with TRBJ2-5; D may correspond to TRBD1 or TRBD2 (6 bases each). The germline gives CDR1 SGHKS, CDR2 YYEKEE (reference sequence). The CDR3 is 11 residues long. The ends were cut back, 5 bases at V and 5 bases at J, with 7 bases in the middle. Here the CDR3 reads CASRGGETQYF. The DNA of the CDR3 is TGTGCCAGCAGAGGGGGGGAGACCCAGTACTTC.

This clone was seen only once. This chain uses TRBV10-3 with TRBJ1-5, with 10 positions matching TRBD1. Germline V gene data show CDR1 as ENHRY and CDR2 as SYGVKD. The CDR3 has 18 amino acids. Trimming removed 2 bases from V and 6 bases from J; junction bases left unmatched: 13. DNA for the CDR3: TGTGCCATCAGTGAGGATTGGTTTGACAGGGGGCAGGGTCAGCCCCAGCATTTT. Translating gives CAISEDWFDRGQGQPQHF.

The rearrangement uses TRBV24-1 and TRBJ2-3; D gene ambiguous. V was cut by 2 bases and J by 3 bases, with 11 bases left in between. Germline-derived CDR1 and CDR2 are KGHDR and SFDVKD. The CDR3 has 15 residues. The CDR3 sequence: CATSDSLEKTDTQYF. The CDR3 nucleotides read TGTGCCACCAGTGATTCTCTAGAGAAAACAGATACGCAGTATTTT.

The CDR3 DNA follows: TGTGCCAGCAGTCCAGAGGACAGCAATCAGCCCCAGCATTTT. Its protein is CASSPEDSNQPQHF. The chain links TRBV27 to TRBJ1-5; no clear D. This CDR3 region has 14 residues. The V and J ends lost 5 bases and 1 base respectively, with 9 bases between them. In germline, CDR1 is MNHEY, CDR2 SMNVEV (reference sequence).

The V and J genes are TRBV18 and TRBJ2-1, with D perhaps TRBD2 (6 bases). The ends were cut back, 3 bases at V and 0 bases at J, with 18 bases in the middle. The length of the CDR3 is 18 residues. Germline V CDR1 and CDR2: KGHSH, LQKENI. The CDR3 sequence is CASSPKPLAESSYNEQFF. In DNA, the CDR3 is TGTGCCAGCTCACCGAAACCTTTAGCGGAAAGCTCCTACAATGAGCAGTTCTTC.

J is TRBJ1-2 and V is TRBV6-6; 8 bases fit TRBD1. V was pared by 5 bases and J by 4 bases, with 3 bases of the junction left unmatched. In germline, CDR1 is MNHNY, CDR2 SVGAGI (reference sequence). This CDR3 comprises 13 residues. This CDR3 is CASSPDRVYGYTF. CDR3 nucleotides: TGTGCCAGCAGTCCGGACAGGGTCTATGGCTACACCTTC.

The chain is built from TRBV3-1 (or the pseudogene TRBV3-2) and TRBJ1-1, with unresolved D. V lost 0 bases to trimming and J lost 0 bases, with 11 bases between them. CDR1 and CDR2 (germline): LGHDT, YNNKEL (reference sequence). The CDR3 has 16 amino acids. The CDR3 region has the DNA TGTGCCAGCAGCCAAGATCTTTCACAGATGAACACTGAAGCTTTCTTT. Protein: CASSQDLSQMNTEAFF.